These 30 T cell receptor beta chains were all obtained from the same sample, sequenced in a study of shared clonotypes between healthy human individuals (dated by TCRdb to 2019 to 2021). Library construction relied on the immunoSEQ multiplex PCR assay. The table comes from immuneACCESS by way of TCRdb, which keeps in-frame sequences with V and J called. Part of the clones is missing from these tables; in studies checked, under half for an unresolved V gene and the rest for unknown reasons. Within this sample are some 500,000 clones, with around 95% of them counted one time only. The top ten clones comprise about 0.06% of the sample. Sequencing was done on a sample of naive CD4+ T cells sorted from blood. The sample's cell subset or site label, in plain terms: CD45RA+ positively selected. The receptors shown here come from a woman in her twenties or thirties in good health.

With respect to this clone: The junction differs from germline at one of its ends, possibly a read error. The gene calls are TRBV7-2 and TRBJ2-1; 11 nucleotides line up with TRBD2. Per the germline V gene, CDR1 is SGHTA and CDR2 is FQGNSA. This CDR3 has 15 residues. CDR3 nucleotide sequence: TGTGCCAACAGCTTAGCGGGAGGGCAATACAATGAGCAGTTCTTC. Encoded protein: CANSLAGGQYNEQFF. Full variable domain (rest looked up from reference TRBV7-2 and TRBJ2-1): GAGVSQSPSNKVTEKGKDVELRCDPISGHTALYWYRQSLGQGLEFLIYFQGNSAPDKSGLPSDRFSAERTGGSVSTLTIQRTQQEDSAVYLCANSLAGGQYNEQFFGPGTRLTVL.

V usage is TRBV6-5 and J usage is TRBJ2-4; possibly TRBD1 or TRBD2 for D (5 bases each). Germline V gene lookup returns CDR1 MNHEY and CDR2 SVGAGI. V lost 7 bases to trimming and J lost 5 bases, with 12 bases between them. The CDR3 contains 13 residues. The CDR3 is CASTDGAENIQYF. CDR3 nucleotides: TGTGCCAGCACCGACGGGGCGGAAAACATTCAGTACTTC.

This chain joins TRBV6-1 and TRBJ1-4, with TRBD1 matching over 8 bases. Germline V gene sequence: CDR1 MNHNS, CDR2 SASEGT. Trimming cost V 8 bases and J 3 bases; bases outside gene matches: 5. The CDR3 has 14 amino acids. The CDR3 DNA sequence: TGTGCCAGCGTCTCAGGGGGCCCTAATGAAAAACTGTTTTTT. Its translation: CASVSGGPNEKLFF.

This clone appeared a few times. The J gene is TRBJ1-2, the V gene TRBV7-9; TRBD1 agrees at 7 bases. V lost 5 bases, J lost 5 bases, and 11 bases stayed unmatched. In germline, CDR1 is SEHNR, CDR2 FQNEAQ (reference sequence). The length of the CDR3 is 15 residues. This chain's CDR3 is CASSRRGQQVYGYTF. DNA for the CDR3: TGTGCCAGCAGCCGCCGGGGACAGCAGGTGTATGGCTACACCTTC.

This clone was seen only once. The CDR3 DNA sequence: TGTGCCAGCAGCCGTCCCGGGACAGTGATCTCTGGGGCCAACGTCCTGACTTTC. It codes for CASSRPGTVISGANVLTF. This chain links TRBV28 with TRBJ2-6, with 7 bases that match TRBD1. CDR3 size: 18 residues. V lost 6 bases to trimming and J lost 0 bases; unmatched junction nucleotides: 11. CDR1 MDHEN and CDR2 SYDVKM come from the germline V gene.

This sequence joins TRBV11-2 and TRBJ2-1; D remains ambiguous. Deletions cut 6 bases from V and 8 bases from J, with 17 bases between. Germline lookup yields CDR1 SGHAT and CDR2 FQNNGV. The CDR3 covers 14 residues. Here the CDR3 reads CASRGGWNSHEQFF. CDR3 nucleotides: TGTGCCAGCAGGGGTGGTTGGAATTCGCATGAGCAGTTCTTC. Supplemented by reference TRBV11-2 and TRBJ2-1, the full variable domain reads EAGVAQSPRYKIIEKRQSVAFWCNPISGHATLYWYQQILGQGPKLLIQFQNNGVVDDSQLPKDRFSAERLKGVDSTLKIQPAKLEDSAVYLCASRGGWNSHEQFFGPGTRLTVL.

This clone was observed once. This chain links TRBV10-3 with TRBJ2-7; D call uncertain. The germline gives CDR1 ENHRY, CDR2 SYGVKD. V lost 3 bases to trimming and J lost 4 bases, with 4 bases between them. The CDR3 is 11 residues long. In DNA, the CDR3 is TGTGCCATCAGTGATGTTTACGAGCAGTACTTC. Protein: CAISDVYEQYF.

The CDR3 nucleotides are TGTGCCACCACCAAAGGGGGCGGGGAGACCCAGTACTTC. Amino acid sequence: CATTKGGGETQYF. This chain uses TRBV10-3 with TRBJ2-5; 7 nucleotides align to TRBD1. V lost 10 bases, J lost 5 bases, and 10 bases stayed unmatched. The CDR3 loop spans 13 amino acids. CDR1 and CDR2 from the germline V gene are ENHRY and SYGVKD.

The chain joins TRBV19 to TRBJ2-2, with no clear D. The germline V and J ends were trimmed by 7 bases and 4 bases, with 7 bases remaining between them. The CDR3 contains 12 residues. Germline loops: CDR1 LNHDA, CDR2 SQIVND (reference sequence). CDR3 nucleotides: TGTGCCAGTAAGGATCTCACCGGGGAGCTGTTTTTT. Its translation is CASKDLTGELFF. The variable domain in full, completed from reference TRBV19 and TRBJ2-2, reads DGGITQSPKYLFRKEGQNVTLSCEQNLNHDAMYWYRQDPGQGLRLIYYSQIVNDFQKGDIAEGYSVSREKKESFPLTVTSAQKNPTAFYLCASKDLTGELFFGEGSRLTVL.

V is TRBV7-7 and J is TRBJ2-1, with 10 nucleotides matching TRBD2. The ends lost 5 bases at V and 3 bases at J; junction bases unmatched: 7. The CDR3 runs 16 residues. CDR1 and CDR2 from the germline V gene are SSHAT and FNYEAQ (reference sequence). The CDR3 bases are TGTGCCAGCAGCGCTACTAGCGGGGAGGACTACAATGAGCAGTTCTTC. It translates to CASSATSGEDYNEQFF.

The count of this clone is one. V usage is TRBV28 and J usage is TRBJ2-7; D is ambiguous. The V gene's germline CDR1 is MDHEN and CDR2 SYDVKM. V lost 3 bases and J 4 bases, leaving 19 bases between the germline ends. The CDR3 is made up of 16 amino acids. CDR3 sequence reads: CASSFSVEQFDYEQYF. The CDR3 bases are TGTGCCAGCAGTTTTTCGGTGGAACAGTTCGATTACGAGCAGTACTTC.

This chain uses TRBV29-1 with TRBJ1-4, with 7 bases matching TRBD1. J was trimmed by 2 bases and V by 7 bases; bases with no gene match: 7. CDR1 is SQVTM and CDR2 is ANQGSEA in the germline V gene. The CDR3 covers 14 residues. The CDR3 DNA reads TGCAGCGCCAGGGGGGGGAAGACTAATGAAAAACTGTTTTTT. Amino acid sequence: CSARGGKTNEKLFF.

This chain links TRBV11-3 with TRBJ2-2, with D possibly being TRBD1 (6 bases). The CDR3 runs 16 residues. Germline V CDR1 and CDR2: SGHNT, YENEEA. Trimming took off 5 bases at V and 0 bases at J, with 13 bases between the two ends. In DNA, the CDR3 is TGTGCCAGCAGCCCCCGAGGGGACACGAACACCGGGGAGCTGTTTTTT. The encoded protein is CASSPRGDTNTGELFF.

This chain connects TRBV7-6 to TRBJ1-1, with 9 bases fitting TRBD1. The CDR3 is 18 residues long. From germline, CDR1 is SGHVS and CDR2 FNYEAQ. V dropped 3 bases and J dropped 0; count of bases not matched to a gene: 11. CDR3 bases: TGTGCCAGCAGCTTTTCAGACAGGGGGTACCCAATGAACACTGAAGCTTTCTTT. Translation: CASSFSDRGYPMNTEAFF. Full variable domain (rest looked up from reference TRBV7-6 and TRBJ1-1): GAGVSQSPRYKVTKRGQDVALRCDPISGHVSLYWYRQALGQGPEFLTYFNYEAQQDKSGLPNDRFSAERPEGSISTLTIQRTEQRDSAMYRCASSFSDRGYPMNTEAFFGQGTRLTVV.

The V gene is TRBV19, the J gene TRBJ2-5, with 7 bases aligning to TRBD2. J gave up 0 bases and V 8 bases, and 9 bases lay outside the gene matches. This CDR3 has 15 residues. Germline lookup yields CDR1 LNHDA and CDR2 SQIVND (reference sequence). The CDR3 sequence: CASGWRGRDQETQYF. The CDR3 DNA reads TGTGCCAGTGGATGGCGAGGGAGGGACCAAGAGACCCAGTACTTC.

This rearrangement joins TRBV19 to TRBJ1-5, with D hard to call. CDR3 length: 16 amino acids. Trimming left V 0 bases short and J 3 bases short, with 12 bases between. CDR1 is LNHDA and CDR2 is SQIVND in the germline V gene (reference sequence). CDR3 sequence: CASSIDKGPFNQPQHF. CDR3 DNA sequence: TGTGCCAGTAGTATAGACAAAGGTCCCTTCAATCAGCCCCAGCATTTT. Full variable domain (remainder filled in from reference TRBV19 and TRBJ1-5): DGGITQSPKYLFRKEGQNVTLSCEQNLNHDAMYWYRQDPGQGLRLIYYSQIVNDFQKGDIAEGYSVSREKKESFPLTVTSAQKNPTAFYLCASSIDKGPFNQPQHFGDGTRLSIL.

The genes are TRBV27 and TRBJ2-7; D is possibly TRBD2 (6 bases). The CDR3 sequence is 15 residues long. Trimming pared 7 bases from V and 3 bases from J, leaving 19 bases between. Germline CDR1 reads MNHEY; CDR2 reads SMNVEV (reference sequence). The CDR3 DNA reads as TGTGCCAGCACCTACCGGCCCAGCGGGTACTACGAGCAGTACTTC. It encodes CASTYRPSGYYEQYF.

This sequence joins TRBV14 and TRBJ2-7, with D hard to call. CDR3 length equals 14 residues. V was trimmed by 0 bases and J by 7 bases, leaving 13 bases between them. Germline CDR1 SGHDN, CDR2 FVKESK. The CDR3: CASSQDGGLREQYF. The CDR3 DNA follows: TGTGCCAGCAGCCAAGATGGCGGTCTGAGAGAGCAGTACTTC.

The chain combines TRBV7-9 with TRBJ2-5, with D perhaps matching TRBD2 (6 bases). The tail of the sequence fits TRBJ2-7 better, so the J call may be wrong. This CDR3 comprises 16 residues. CDR1 is SEHNR and CDR2 is FQNEAQ in the germline V gene (reference sequence). CDR3 bases: TGTGCCAGCAGCCCCCACAGAGGGACTGCGACCTACGAGCAGTACTTC. It yields the protein CASSPHRGTATYEQYF.

J is TRBJ2-7 and V is TRBV30; TRBD1 matches at 8 bases. The germline V gene has CDR1 GTSNPN and CDR2 SVGIG (reference sequence). Losses at the gene ends were 4 bases for V and 2 bases for J; bases not matched to a gene: 10. The CDR3 runs to 15 residues. The CDR3 protein is CAWKPDRGLTYEQYF. The CDR3, as DNA: TGTGCCTGGAAGCCAGACAGGGGCCTAACCTACGAGCAGTACTTC.

The rearrangement links TRBV23-1 to TRBJ2-3; 8 bases are shared with TRBD2. TRBV23-1 is an ORF; its function is uncertain. With 7 bases clipped from V and 2 bases from J, the junction kept 11 bases outside the gene matches. The CDR3 is 16 amino acids. In DNA form, the CDR3 reads TGCGCCAGCACCCGAGCTAAGCGGGAGTCCACAGATACGCAGTATTTT. It specifies CASTRAKRESTDTQYF.

This chain uses TRBV5-1 with TRBJ2-5; D tentatively reads TRBD1 or TRBD2 (5 bases each). Trimming shortened V by 7 bases and J by 3 bases, and 13 bases separated the two germline ends. The CDR3 has 13 amino acids. Germline-derived CDR1 and CDR2 are SGHRS and YFSETQ. The CDR3 DNA sequence: TGCGCCAGCTTCCTGGGGGTCGAAGAGACCCAGTACTTC. This encodes CASFLGVEETQYF.

This clone was observed a single time. V is TRBV18 and J is TRBJ1-4; 9 nucleotides agree with TRBD1. The ends lost 8 bases at V and 5 bases at J; junction bases unmatched: 3. CDR3 length: 13 amino acids. The V gene's germline CDR1 is KGHSH and CDR2 LQKENI. The CDR3 nucleotides are TGTGCCAGCGCCGGGACAGGGAATGAAAAACTGTTTTTT. Encoded protein: CASAGTGNEKLFF. The full variable domain, its missing parts supplied by reference TRBV18 and TRBJ1-4, is NAGVMQNPRHLVRRRGQEARLRCSPMKGHSHVYWYRQLPEEGLKFMVYLQKENIIDESGMPKERFSAEFPKEGPSILRIQQVVRGDSAAYFCASAGTGNEKLFFGSGTQLSVL.

The table lists this clone with a count of one. This chain links TRBV7-3 with TRBJ2-7; 9 bases fit TRBD2. Germline V gene sequence: CDR1 SGHTA, CDR2 FQGTGA. The CDR3 consists of 16 residues. Unmatched junction bases numbered 5, after V lost 2 bases and J lost 0 bases. The CDR3 region has the DNA TGTGCCAGCAGCTTAGCTAGCGGGGACCCCTCCTACGAGCAGTACTTC. Its protein is CASSLASGDPSYEQYF.

This chain uses TRBV2 with TRBJ2-7; 9 positions match TRBD2. The V and J ends lost 6 bases and 4 bases, in that order; junction bases with no gene match: 16. Germline V lookup: CDR1 SNHLY, CDR2 FYNNEI. The CDR3 consists of 17 residues. The CDR3 nucleotides are TGTGCCAGCAGAGCTACTGCTATCCTAGCGGGACCATACGAGCAGTACTTC. Its translation is CASRATAILAGPYEQYF.

The chain links TRBV19 to TRBJ1-2, with D uncertain. The CDR3 is 13 residues long. V gave up 5 bases and J gave up 5 bases, with 12 bases separating them. In germline, CDR1 is LNHDA, CDR2 SQIVND (reference sequence). CDR3 loop: CASSDRMFYGYTF. The CDR3 DNA reads as TGTGCCAGTAGTGACCGCATGTTTTATGGCTACACCTTC.

V usage is TRBV19 and J usage is TRBJ1-3; no clear D gene. Germline CDR1 and CDR2: LNHDA and SQIVND (reference sequence). CDR3 length: 16 amino acids. Trimming took 2 bases from V and 4 from J, leaving 15 bases between them. CDR3 sequence (DNA): TGTGCCAGTAGTATACCCCGGACGCGGCTGGGAAACACCATATATTTT. It translates to CASSIPRTRLGNTIYF. The whole variable domain, remainder taken from reference TRBV19 and TRBJ1-3, is DGGITQSPKYLFRKEGQNVTLSCEQNLNHDAMYWYRQDPGQGLRLIYYSQIVNDFQKGDIAEGYSVSREKKESFPLTVTSAQKNPTAFYLCASSIPRTRLGNTIYFGEGSWLTVV.

This rearrangement joins TRBV7-9 to TRBJ2-2, with D possibly being TRBD1 (5 bases). Germline V gives CDR1 SEHNR, CDR2 FQNEAQ (reference sequence). Deletions cut 0 bases from V and 0 bases from J, with 8 bases between. The CDR3 is 16 amino acids. CDR3 amino acids: CASSLAWGSNTGELFF. The CDR3 coding sequence is TGTGCCAGCAGCTTAGCGTGGGGCTCGAACACCGGGGAGCTGTTTTTT.

This chain uses TRBV28 with TRBJ2-3; possibly TRBD2 for D (5 bases). Germline CDR1 is MDHEN and CDR2 is SYDVKM. This CDR3 spans 13 amino acids. Trimming removed 4 bases at V and 14 bases at J, with 19 bases between. CDR3 nucleotide sequence: TGTGCCAGCAGTTCCACTCGGCATGTTGGACTGTATTTT. Protein: CASSSTRHVGLYF.

The V and J genes are TRBV6-1 and TRBJ2-7; weak D call: TRBD2 (5 bases). The CDR3 sequence is 12 residues long. V dropped 6 bases and J dropped 4 bases, with 10 bases sitting between them. Germline CDR1 reads MNHNS; CDR2 reads SASEGT. The CDR3 DNA sequence: TGTGCCAGCAGAAAACCGGGATACGAGCAGTACTTC. This gives the protein CASRKPGYEQYF.